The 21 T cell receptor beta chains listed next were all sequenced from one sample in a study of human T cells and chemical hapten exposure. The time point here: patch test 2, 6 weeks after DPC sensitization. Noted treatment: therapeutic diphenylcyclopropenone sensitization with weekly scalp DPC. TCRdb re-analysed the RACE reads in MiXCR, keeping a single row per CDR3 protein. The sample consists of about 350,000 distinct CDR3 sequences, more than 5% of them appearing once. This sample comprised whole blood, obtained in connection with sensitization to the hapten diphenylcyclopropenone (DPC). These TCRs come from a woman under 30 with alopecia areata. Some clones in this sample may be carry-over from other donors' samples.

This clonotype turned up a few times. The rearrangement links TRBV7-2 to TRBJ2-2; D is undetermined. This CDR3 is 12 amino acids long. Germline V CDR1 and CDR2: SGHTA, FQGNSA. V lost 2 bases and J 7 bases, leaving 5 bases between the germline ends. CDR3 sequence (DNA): TGTGCCAGCAGCTTATACGGCGGGGAGCTGTTTTTT. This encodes CASSLYGGELFF. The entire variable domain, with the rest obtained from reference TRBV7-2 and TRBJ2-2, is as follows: GAGVSQSPSNKVTEKGKDVELRCDPISGHTALYWYRQSLGQGLEFLIYFQGNSAPDKSGLPSDRFSAERTGGSVSTLTIQRTQQEDSAVYLCASSLYGGELFFGEGSRLTVL.

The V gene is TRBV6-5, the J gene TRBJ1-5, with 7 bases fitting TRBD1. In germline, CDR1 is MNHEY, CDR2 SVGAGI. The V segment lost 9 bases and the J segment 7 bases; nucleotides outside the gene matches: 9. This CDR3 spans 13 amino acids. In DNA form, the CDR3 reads TGTGCCAGTTCCCGGGACAGATACCAGCCCCAGCATTTT. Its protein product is CASSRDRYQPQHF.

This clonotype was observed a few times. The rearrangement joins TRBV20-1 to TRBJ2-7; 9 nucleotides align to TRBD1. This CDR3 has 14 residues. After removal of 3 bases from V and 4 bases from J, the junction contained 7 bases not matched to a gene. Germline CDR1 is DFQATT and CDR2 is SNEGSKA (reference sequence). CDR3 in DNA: TGCAGTGCTAGGGACAGGGGCTTGGGGTACGAGCAGTACTTC. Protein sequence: CSARDRGLGYEQYF.

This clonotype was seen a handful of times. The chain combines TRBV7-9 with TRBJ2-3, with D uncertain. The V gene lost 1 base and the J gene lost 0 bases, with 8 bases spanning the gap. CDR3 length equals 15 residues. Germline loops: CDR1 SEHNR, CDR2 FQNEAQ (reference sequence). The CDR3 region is CASSLGSQSTDTQYF. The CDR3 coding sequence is TGTGCCAGCAGCTTAGGGTCCCAAAGCACAGATACGCAGTATTTT.

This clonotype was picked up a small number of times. The CDR3 DNA reads as TGCAGTGCTAAACTAGCGGCAGCCACAGATACGCAGTATTTT. It yields the protein CSAKLAAATDTQYF. The chain has TRBV20-1 and TRBJ2-3, with 8 bases lining up with TRBD2. V lost 4 bases and J lost 2; bases outside the gene matches: 5. Germline CDR1 is DFQATT and CDR2 is SNEGSKA (reference sequence). The CDR3 loop spans 14 amino acids.

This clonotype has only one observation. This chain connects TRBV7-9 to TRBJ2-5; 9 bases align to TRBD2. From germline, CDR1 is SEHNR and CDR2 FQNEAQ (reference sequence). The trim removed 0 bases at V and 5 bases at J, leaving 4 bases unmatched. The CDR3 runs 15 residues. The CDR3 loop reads CASSLARLAVETQYF. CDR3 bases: TGTGCCAGCAGCTTAGCCCGACTAGCGGTGGAGACCCAGTACTTC.

Written as DNA, the CDR3 is TGTGCTAGTGGTTTCGGGGGGGTGGAGACCCAGTACTTC. Protein sequence: CASGFGGVETQYF. The genes are TRBV12-5 and TRBJ2-5; 8 nucleotides match TRBD2. The CDR3 spans 13 residues. J gave up 5 bases and V 3 bases, and 2 bases lay outside the gene matches. The germline V gene encodes CDR1 LGHNT and CDR2 FRNRAP.

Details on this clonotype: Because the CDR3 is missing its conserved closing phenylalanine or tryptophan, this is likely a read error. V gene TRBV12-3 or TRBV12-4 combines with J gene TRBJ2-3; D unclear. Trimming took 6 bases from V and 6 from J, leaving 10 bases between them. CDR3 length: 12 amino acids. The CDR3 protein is CASSPTGDTQYL. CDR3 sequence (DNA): TGTGCCAGCAGCCCGACTGGCGATACGCAGTATCTT.

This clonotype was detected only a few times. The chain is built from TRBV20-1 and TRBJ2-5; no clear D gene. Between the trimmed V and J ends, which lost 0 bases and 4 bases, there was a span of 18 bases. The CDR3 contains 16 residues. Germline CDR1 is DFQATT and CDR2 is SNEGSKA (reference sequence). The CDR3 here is CSARDAGARGGETQYF. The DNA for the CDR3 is TGCAGTGCTAGAGATGCCGGCGCTAGAGGCGGAGAGACCCAGTACTTC.

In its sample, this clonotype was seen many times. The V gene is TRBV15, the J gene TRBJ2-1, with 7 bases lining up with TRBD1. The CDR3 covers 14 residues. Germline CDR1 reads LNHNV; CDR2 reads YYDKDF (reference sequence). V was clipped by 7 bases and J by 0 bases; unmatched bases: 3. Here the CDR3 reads CATNRGGSYNEQFF. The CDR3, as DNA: TGTGCCACCAACAGGGGTGGCTCCTACAATGAGCAGTTCTTC.

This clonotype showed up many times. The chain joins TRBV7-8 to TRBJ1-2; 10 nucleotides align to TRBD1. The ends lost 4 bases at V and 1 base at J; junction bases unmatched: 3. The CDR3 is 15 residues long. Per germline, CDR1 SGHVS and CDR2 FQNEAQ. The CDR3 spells CASSWDRGFNYGYTF. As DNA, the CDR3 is TGTGCCAGCAGCTGGGACAGGGGTTTTAACTATGGCTACACCTTC.

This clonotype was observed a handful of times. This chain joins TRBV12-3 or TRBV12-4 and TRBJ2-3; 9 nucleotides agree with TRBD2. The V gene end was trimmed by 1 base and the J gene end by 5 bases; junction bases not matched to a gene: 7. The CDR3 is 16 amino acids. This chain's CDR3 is CASSLVAGVGGDTQYF. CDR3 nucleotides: TGTGCCAGCAGTTTAGTAGCGGGGGTAGGAGGAGATACGCAGTATTTT.

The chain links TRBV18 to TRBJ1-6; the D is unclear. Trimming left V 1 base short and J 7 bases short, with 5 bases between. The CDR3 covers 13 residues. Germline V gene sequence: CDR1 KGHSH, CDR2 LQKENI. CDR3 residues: CASSPHENSPLHF. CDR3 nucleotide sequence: TGTGCCAGCTCACCACATGAGAATTCACCCCTCCACTTT.

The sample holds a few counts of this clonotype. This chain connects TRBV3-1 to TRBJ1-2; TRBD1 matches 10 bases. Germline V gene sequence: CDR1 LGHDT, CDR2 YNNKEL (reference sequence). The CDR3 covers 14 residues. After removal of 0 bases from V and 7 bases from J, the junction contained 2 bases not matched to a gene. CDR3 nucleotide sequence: TGTGCCAGCAGCCAAGAGACAGGGGGCTTTGGCTACACCTTC. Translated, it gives CASSQETGGFGYTF.

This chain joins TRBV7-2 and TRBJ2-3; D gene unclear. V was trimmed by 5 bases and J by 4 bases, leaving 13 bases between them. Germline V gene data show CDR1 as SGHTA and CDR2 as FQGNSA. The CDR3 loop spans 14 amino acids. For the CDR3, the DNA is TGTGCCAGCAGCCAACCCCGAGTCCCAGATACGCAGTATTTT. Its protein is CASSQPRVPDTQYF. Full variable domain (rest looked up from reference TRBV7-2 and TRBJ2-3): GAGVSQSPSNKVTEKGKDVELRCDPISGHTALYWYRQSLGQGLEFLIYFQGNSAPDKSGLPSDRFSAERTGGSVSTLTIQRTQQEDSAVYLCASSQPRVPDTQYFGPGTRLTVL.

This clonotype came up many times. The CDR3 loop is CASSSQGAFEAFF. The CDR3 DNA sequence: TGTGCCAGCAGTTCACAGGGGGCTTTTGAAGCTTTCTTT. The rearrangement links TRBV6-6 to TRBJ1-1; TRBD1 agrees at 9 bases. The CDR3 runs 13 residues. V was pared by 4 bases and J by 7 bases, with 4 bases of the junction left unmatched. From germline, CDR1 is MNHNY and CDR2 SVGAGI (reference sequence).

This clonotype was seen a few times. The CDR3 nucleotides read TGTGCCAGCAGCCGAGGGGACCCAAGGGCCCATGAGCAGTTCTTC. The encoded protein is CASSRGDPRAHEQFF. V is TRBV11-1 and J is TRBJ2-1; either TRBD1 or TRBD2 may supply D (5 bases each). The V and J ends lost 5 bases and 8 bases respectively, with 19 bases between them. This CDR3 is 15 amino acids long. From germline, CDR1 is SGHAT and CDR2 FQDESV (reference sequence).

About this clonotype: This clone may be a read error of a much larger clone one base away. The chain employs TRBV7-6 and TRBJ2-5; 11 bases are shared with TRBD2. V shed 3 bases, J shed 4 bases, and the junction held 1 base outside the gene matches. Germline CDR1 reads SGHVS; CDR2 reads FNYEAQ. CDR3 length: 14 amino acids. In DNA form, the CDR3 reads TGTGCCAGCAGCTTTAGCGGGGGGGCAGAGACCCAGTACTTC. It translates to CASSFSGGAETQYF.

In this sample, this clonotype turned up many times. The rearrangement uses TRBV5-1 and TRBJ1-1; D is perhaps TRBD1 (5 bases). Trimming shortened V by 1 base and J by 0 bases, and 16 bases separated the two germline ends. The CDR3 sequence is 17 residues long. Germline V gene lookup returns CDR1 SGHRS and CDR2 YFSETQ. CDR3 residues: CASSLNRHQIMNTEAFF. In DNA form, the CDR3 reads TGCGCCAGCAGCTTGAACAGGCACCAAATTATGAACACTGAAGCTTTCTTT.

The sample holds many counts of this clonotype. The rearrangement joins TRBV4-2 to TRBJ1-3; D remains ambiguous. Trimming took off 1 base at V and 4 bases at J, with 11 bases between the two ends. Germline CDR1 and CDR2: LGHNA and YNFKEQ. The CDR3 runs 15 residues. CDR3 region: CASSQGLDPGNTIYF. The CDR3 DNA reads TGTGCCAGCAGCCAAGGACTCGACCCCGGAAACACCATATATTTT.

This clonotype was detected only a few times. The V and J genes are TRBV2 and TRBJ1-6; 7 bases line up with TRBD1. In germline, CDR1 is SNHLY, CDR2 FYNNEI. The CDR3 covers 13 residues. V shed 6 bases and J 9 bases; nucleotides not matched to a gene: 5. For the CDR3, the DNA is TGTGCCAGCAGCGAACAGGGGAGTTCACCCCTCCACTTT. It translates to CASSEQGSSPLHF.